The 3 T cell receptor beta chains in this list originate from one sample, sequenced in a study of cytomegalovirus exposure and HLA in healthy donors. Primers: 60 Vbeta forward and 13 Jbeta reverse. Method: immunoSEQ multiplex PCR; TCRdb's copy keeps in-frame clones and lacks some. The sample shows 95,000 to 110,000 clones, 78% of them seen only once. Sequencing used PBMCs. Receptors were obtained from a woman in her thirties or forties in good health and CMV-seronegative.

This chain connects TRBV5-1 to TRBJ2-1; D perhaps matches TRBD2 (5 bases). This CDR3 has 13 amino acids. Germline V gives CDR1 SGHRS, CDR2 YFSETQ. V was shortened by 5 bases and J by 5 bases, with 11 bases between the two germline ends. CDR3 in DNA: TGCGCCAGCAGGTGGACTGACGACAATGAGCAGTTCTTC. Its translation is CASRWTDDNEQFF. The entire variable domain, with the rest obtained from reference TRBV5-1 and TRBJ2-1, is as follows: KAGVTQTPRYLIKTRGQQVTLSCSPISGHRSVSWYQQTPGQGLQFLFEYFSETQRNKGNFPGRFSGRQFSNSRSEMNVSTLELGDSALYLCASRWTDDNEQFFGPGTRLTVL.

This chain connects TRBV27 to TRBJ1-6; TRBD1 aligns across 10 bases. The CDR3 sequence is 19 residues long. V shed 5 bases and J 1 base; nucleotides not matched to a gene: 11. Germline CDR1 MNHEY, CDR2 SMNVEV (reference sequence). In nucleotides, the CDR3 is TGTGCCAGCAGTCTTACGCCGGGACAGGGGATGTCCTATAATTCACCCCTCCACTTT. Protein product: CASSLTPGQGMSYNSPLHF.

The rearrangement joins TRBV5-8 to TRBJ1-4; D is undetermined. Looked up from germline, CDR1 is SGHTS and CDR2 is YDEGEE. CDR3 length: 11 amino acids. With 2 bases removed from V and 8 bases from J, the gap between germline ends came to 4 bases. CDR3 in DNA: TGTGCCAGCAGCTTCGTAGAAAAACTGTTTTTT. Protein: CASSFVEKLFF.